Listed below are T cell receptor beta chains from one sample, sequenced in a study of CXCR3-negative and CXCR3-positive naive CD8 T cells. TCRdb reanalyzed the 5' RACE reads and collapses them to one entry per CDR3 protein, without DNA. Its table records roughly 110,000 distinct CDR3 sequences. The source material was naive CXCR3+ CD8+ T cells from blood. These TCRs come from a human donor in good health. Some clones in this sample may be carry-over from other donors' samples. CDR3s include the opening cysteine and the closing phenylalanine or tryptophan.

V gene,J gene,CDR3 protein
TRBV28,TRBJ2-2,CASSTSLAPGELFF
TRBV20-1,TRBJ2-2,CSARKSGSNTGELFF
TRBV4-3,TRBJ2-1,CASSQDPGLGYNEQFF
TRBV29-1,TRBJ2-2,CSVTKSGTLTGELFF
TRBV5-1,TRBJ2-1,CASSSTDRASTRSYNEQFF
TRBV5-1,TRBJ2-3,CPSSLVTGSRDTQYF
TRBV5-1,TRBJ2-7,CASSLGGRESYEQYF
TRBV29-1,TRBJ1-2,CSVAGGAGYGYTF
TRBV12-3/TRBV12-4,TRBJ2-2,CATRDGNTGELFF
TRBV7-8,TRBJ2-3,CASSPEDRTWQYF
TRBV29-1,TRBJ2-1,CSVLWGPIYNEQFF
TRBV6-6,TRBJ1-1,CASSYQGLNTEAFF
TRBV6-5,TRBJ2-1,CASSYSLSSYNEQFF
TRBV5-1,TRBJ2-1,CASSLDGLGFDEQFF
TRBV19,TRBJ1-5,CATADRTNQPQHF
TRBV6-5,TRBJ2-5,CASSNPPGPKGETQYF
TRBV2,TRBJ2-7,CASSPIRVLSSYEQYF
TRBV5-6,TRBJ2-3,CASSLVRGGSTDTQYF
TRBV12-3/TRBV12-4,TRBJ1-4,CASRPWGLPGQGGEKLFF
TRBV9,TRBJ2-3,CASSVEVSGGSTDTQYF
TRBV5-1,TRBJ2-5,CASSPRFVREYQETQYF
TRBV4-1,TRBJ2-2,CASSHRLAAGELFF
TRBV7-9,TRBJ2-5,CASSLVLADETQYF
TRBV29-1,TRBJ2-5,CSVNQLGETQYF
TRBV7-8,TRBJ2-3,CASSRRLAGGDTQYF
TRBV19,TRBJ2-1,CASSMGGDNNEQFF
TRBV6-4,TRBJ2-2,CASSESGVITGELFF
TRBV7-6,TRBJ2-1,CASSFLSGGAYNEQFF